Below, 18 T cell receptor beta chains from the same sample are listed, as sequenced in a study of regulatory T cells in long-lasting Graves disease. Time point indicated: newly diagnosed GD, antithyroid drugs for less than 3 months. The authors made the TCR library using RNA they extracted from PBMCs. TCR beta libraries were built with iRepertoire HTBI primers and Arm-PCR of CDR3 regions. TCRdb re-called the multiplex PCR reads with MiXCR, one entry per CDR3 protein. The data show a few hundred thousand distinct CDR3 sequences, with approximately 12% seen just once and 15% to 20% held by the top ten. This sample was also put to use in a study of T cells in Graves' hyperthyroidism and ophthalmopathy.

The source material was peripheral blood mononuclear cells (PBMCs), sampled at new diagnosis, from a patient treated with antithyroid drugs. The receptors stem from a woman under 30 with Graves disease.

This clonotype was recorded many times. The chain has TRBV6-4 and TRBJ2-3, with D tentatively TRBD2 (5 bases). CDR1 and CDR2 (germline): MRHNA, SNTAGT. V was cut by 0 bases and J by 4 bases, with 20 bases left in between. CDR3 size: 18 residues. CDR3 coding DNA: TGTGCCAGCAGTGACTCTTACCCGGCGGGCGATACTGCAGATACGCAGTATTTT. It encodes CASSDSYPAGDTADTQYF.

This clonotype showed up many times. V and J are TRBV7-6 and TRBJ2-2; tentatively, D is TRBD1 (7 bases). This CDR3 has 16 amino acids. The ends were cut back, 1 base at V and 4 bases at J, with 13 bases in the middle. CDR1 and CDR2 (germline): SGHVS, FNYEAQ. CDR3 protein: CASSLEGARGTGELFF. Here the CDR3 DNA reads TGTGCCAGCAGCTTAGAGGGGGCGCGGGGCACCGGGGAGCTGTTTTTT.

This clonotype was counted ten times or more. The V call is TRBV29-1, the J call TRBJ1-2, with 8 positions matching TRBD1. The CDR3 length is 15 residues. V lost 1 base to trimming and J lost 5 bases; unmatched junction nucleotides: 9. From germline, CDR1 is SQVTM and CDR2 ANQGSEA. In DNA, the CDR3 is TGCAGCGTTGAAGGGACAGGGCCTATCATTTATGGCTACACCTTC. Amino acids: CSVEGTGPIIYGYTF.

This clonotype came up many times. CDR3 region: CASSRQRTSGIRETQYF. As DNA, the CDR3 is TGTGCCAGCAGCCGTCAACGGACTAGCGGGATCCGCGAGACCCAGTACTTC. The V gene is TRBV11-2, the J gene TRBJ2-5; 12 bases line up with TRBD2. The CDR3 extends over 17 amino acids. V lost 5 bases and J lost 5; bases outside the gene matches: 12. CDR1 and CDR2 (germline): SGHAT, FQNNGV.

This clonotype was detected many times. The chain recombines TRBV27 with TRBJ2-5; D not certain. CDR3 length equals 15 residues. The germline V and J ends were trimmed by 5 bases and 0 bases, with 13 bases remaining between them. The germline gives CDR1 MNHEY, CDR2 SMNVEV (reference sequence). The CDR3, as DNA: TGTGCCAGCAGTAACACCCCAAGCTACCAAGAGACCCAGTACTTC. This sequence encodes CASSNTPSYQETQYF.

This clonotype came up a few times. The chain is built from TRBV20-1 and TRBJ1-1, with a possible D match to TRBD1 (6 bases). Germline values: CDR1 DFQATT, CDR2 SNEGSKA (reference sequence). Trimming removed 2 bases at V and 7 bases at J, with 17 bases between. There are 14 residues in the CDR3. CDR3 residues: CSARRGTADIEAFF. The DNA for the CDR3 is TGCAGTGCTAGAAGGGGGACGGCAGATATTGAAGCTTTCTTT.

Notes on this clonotype: A clone one base away is much larger, so this may be a read error. This chain uses TRBV7-6 with TRBJ2-1; D gene uncertain. The CDR3 loop spans 17 amino acids. Germline V gene sequence: CDR1 SGHVS, CDR2 FNYEAQ. The CDR3 region is CAGSLETARSSYNEQFF. The CDR3, as DNA: TGTGCCGGCAGCTTAGAAACGGCGAGGAGCTCCTACAATGAGCAGTTCTTC.

There are many counts of this clonotype. The chain is built from TRBV12-3 or TRBV12-4 and TRBJ1-1; D remains unclear. The CDR3 loop spans 15 amino acids. Trimming removed 5 bases from V and 11 bases from J, with 24 bases in between. The DNA of the CDR3 is TGTGCCAGCAGTCCCCAGGAATCCCAGCTAATGGTGGCTTTCTTT. It specifies CASSPQESQLMVAFF.

This clonotype was seen at least ten times. V and J are TRBV6-2 or TRBV6-3 and TRBJ1-4; D call uncertain. CDR1 and CDR2 (germline): MNHEY, SVGEGT. V dropped 6 bases and J dropped 0 bases, with 11 bases sitting between them. CDR3 length equals 15 residues. The CDR3 DNA reads TGTGCCAGCAGCCCTAACAGTGCAACTAATGAAAAACTGTTTTTT. Its translation is CASSPNSATNEKLFF.

This clonotype was counted many times. The chain has TRBV12-3 or TRBV12-4 and TRBJ2-3; D gene unclear. V was cut by 2 bases and J by 6 bases, with 12 bases left in between. The length of the CDR3 is 14 residues. This CDR3 reads CASSLLVTRDTQYF. CDR3 nucleotides: TGTGCCAGCAGTTTATTAGTAACTCGGGATACGCAGTATTTT.

This clonotype was recorded at least ten times. This sequence joins TRBV4-3 and TRBJ1-5; 8 nucleotides line up with TRBD1. Germline V gene data show CDR1 as LGHNA and CDR2 as YSLEER. The CDR3 contains 15 residues. V dropped 3 bases and J dropped 6; count of bases not matched to a gene: 7. Here the CDR3 reads CASSQSTGGLQPQHF. The CDR3 region has the DNA TGCGCCAGCAGCCAGTCAACAGGGGGGCTTCAGCCCCAGCATTTT.

This clonotype was counted only a few times. The rearrangement uses TRBV12-3 or TRBV12-4 and TRBJ2-7, with a possible D match to TRBD2 (5 bases). This CDR3 has 12 residues. The V gene lost 5 bases and the J gene lost 6 bases, with 11 bases spanning the gap. CDR3 residues: CASSPLTSEQYF. The CDR3 nucleotides read TGTGCCAGCAGTCCCCTAACTAGCGAGCAGTACTTC.

This clonotype was observed a few times. This rearrangement joins TRBV10-3 to TRBJ2-2; maybe TRBD1 (5 bases). Germline lookup yields CDR1 ENHRY and CDR2 SYGVKD. The CDR3 runs to 14 residues. V was clipped by 7 bases and J by 2 bases, with 11 bases between them. The CDR3 bases are TGTGCCATCATGCCCAGGGTAAACACCGGGGAGCTGTTTTTT. It specifies CAIMPRVNTGELFF.

This clonotype was seen many times. The J gene is TRBJ2-2, the V gene TRBV30; D remains ambiguous. CDR1 is GTSNPN, CDR2 SVGIG, per germline (reference sequence). The CDR3 extends over 14 amino acids. The V end lost 0 bases, the J end lost 7 bases, and 12 bases lay between the germline ends. CDR3 nucleotides: TGTGCCTGGAGTGTACCCGTTCGTGGCGGGGAGCTGTTTTTT. Its translation is CAWSVPVRGGELFF. The full variable domain, in which reference TRBV30 and TRBJ2-2 provide the parts outside the CDR3, is SQTIHQWPATLVQPVGSPLSLECTVEGTSNPNLYWYRQAAGRGLQLLFYSVGIGQISSEVPQNLSASRPQDRQFILSSKKLLLSDSGFYLCAWSVPVRGGELFFGEGSRLTVL.

The sample holds many counts of this clonotype. This chain uses TRBV7-9 with TRBJ1-2, with D perhaps TRBD1 (5 bases). CDR3 length: 13 amino acids. Trimming removed 4 bases at V and 3 bases at J, with 9 bases between. Germline V CDR1 and CDR2: SEHNR, FQNEAQ (reference sequence). As DNA, the CDR3 is TGTGCCAGCAGCTCCGGGACGGACTATGGCTACACCTTC. Encoded protein: CASSSGTDYGYTF.

This clonotype was counted ten times or more. The chain is built from TRBV7-3 and TRBJ2-1; tentatively, D is TRBD1 or TRBD2 (5 bases each). Germline CDR1 and CDR2: SGHTA and FQGTGA. The CDR3 length is 14 residues. With 3 bases removed from V and 6 bases from J, the gap between germline ends came to 12 bases. The CDR3: CASSLGDTTNEQFF. The CDR3 DNA is TGTGCCAGCAGCTTGGGGGATACGACCAATGAGCAGTTCTTC. Full variable domain (rest looked up from reference TRBV7-3 and TRBJ2-1): GAGVSQTPSNKVTEKGKYVELRCDPISGHTALYWYRQSLGQGPEFLIYFQGTGAADDSGLPNDRFFAVRPEGSVSTLKIQRTERGDSAVYLCASSLGDTTNEQFFGPGTRLTVL.

This chain links TRBV19 with TRBJ1-1; D call uncertain. V lost 6 bases, J lost 5 bases, and 13 bases lay in between. Germline CDR1 is LNHDA and CDR2 is SQIVND (reference sequence). The CDR3 spans 13 residues. The CDR3 region has the DNA TGTGCCAGTAGCCCGGTTCTTAGGACTGAAGCTTTCTTT. As protein: CASSPVLRTEAFF.

The chain uses TRBV4-3 and TRBJ1-4, with no clear D. The germline V gene has CDR1 LGHNA and CDR2 YSLEER. V was pared by 0 bases and J by 11 bases, with 16 bases between. CDR3 length equals 15 residues. This CDR3 is CASSQDLDQVAKLFF. In DNA, the CDR3 is TGCGCCAGCAGCCAAGATCTTGACCAGGTAGCGAAACTGTTTTTT.